The clone carrying this T cell receptor (beta chain) appeared a few times. The antigen remains unidentified. The record originates from a study of T-cell memory formation after mild COVID-19. Study summary: Among the donors, TCR clusters were largely specific to each donor. Study-wide results and caveats: Later expanders leaned toward CD4+, whereas clones contracting from day 15 to 85 were balanced CD4/CD8.

The CDR3 sequence is 13 residues long. V lost 7 bases and J 2 bases, leaving 11 bases between the germline ends. TCRdb reprocessed the 5' RACE reads with MiXCR, giving one entry per CDR3 protein. The table shows 150,000 to 200,000 distinct CDR3 sequences, with 11% occurring only once. V usage is TRBV12-3 or TRBV12-4 and J usage is TRBJ1-2; D might be TRBD1 (5 bases). The material sequenced was PBMCs or a T cell subset sorted from them (not recorded which). The origin of this receptor is a man between 18 and 29 years old who had mild COVID-19 (a few samples of this study predate the infection). Cell type and time point are not known. Written as DNA, the CDR3 is TGTGCCAGCACCGCAGGGCCCAACTATGGCTACACCTTC. Its translation is CASTAGPNYGYTF.